This paragraph reports one TCR beta chain. No antigen is known for it. The repertoire was sequenced with immunoSEQ multiplex PCR; TCRdb's copy has only in-frame clones and lacks some. In the table there are some 10,000 clones, approximately 45% of which are singletons. The CDR3 loop spans 12 amino acids. Trimming cost V 4 bases and J 4 bases, with 10 bases left between them. The germline V gene has CDR1 SQVTM and CDR2 ANQGSEA. The sample belongs to a study of T cell clonotyping in hematopoietic cell transplantation. Study findings and constraints: Pathologically expanded recipient clonotypes increased progressively from day 30 to day 180 as diversity fell. Without cell sorting, CD4 versus CD8 contributions remain unresolved. Few recipient clonotypes overlapped donors; over 95% were de novo at given depth. Broader posttransplant TCR repertoire diversity was predicted by graft donor and pretransplant recipient Inverse Simpson Index values.

This rearrangement joins TRBV29-1 to TRBJ1-2; D is ambiguous. The receptor comes from a male patient aged 45-60 years who had an allogeneic stem cell transplant from an unrelated donor, so the T cells may come from the graft donor. Some clones in this sample may be carry-over from other donors' samples. This material consisted of PBMCs, taken 30 days after allogeneic stem cell transplant. The CDR3 sequence: CSVATELYGYTF. CDR3 coding DNA: TGCAGCGTTGCAACAGAACTCTATGGCTACACCTTC.